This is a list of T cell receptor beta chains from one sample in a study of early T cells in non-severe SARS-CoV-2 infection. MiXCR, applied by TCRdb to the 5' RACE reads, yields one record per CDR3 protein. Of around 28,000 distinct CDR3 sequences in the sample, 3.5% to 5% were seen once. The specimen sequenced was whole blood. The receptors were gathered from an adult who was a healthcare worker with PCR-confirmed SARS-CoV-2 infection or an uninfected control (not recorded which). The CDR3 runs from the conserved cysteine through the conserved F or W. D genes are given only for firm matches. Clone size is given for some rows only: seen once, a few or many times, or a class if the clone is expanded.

CASSLGRGPVPYEQYF,TGTGCCAGCAGTTTGGGGAGGGGACCTGTTCCCTACGAGCAGTACTTC,TRBV27,few,TRBJ2-7,TRBD2
CASSYSYRPDEEYF,TGTGCCAGCAGTTACTCGTACAGGCCGGATGAGGAGTACTTC,TRBV6-6,-,TRBJ2-7,-
CASSHGLARSTDTQYF,TGTGCCAGCAGCCACGGACTAGCGCGATCCACAGATACGCAGTATTTT,TRBV5-4,many,TRBJ2-3,TRBD2
CASSFQGGDTEAFF,TGCGCCAGCAGCTTTCAAGGCGGGGACACTGAAGCTTTCTTT,TRBV5-1,many,TRBJ1-1,-
CASSLLAGAVSYNEQFF,TGTGCCAGCAGCTTGTTAGCGGGAGCGGTTTCGTACAATGAGCAGTTCTTC,TRBV7-6,many,TRBJ2-1,TRBD2
CASSLGGGRAEDTQYF,TGTGCCAGCAGCTTGGGGGGCGGGAGGGCCGAGGATACGCAGTATTTT,TRBV7-2,few,TRBJ2-3,TRBD2
CSARDWRTSGNEQFF,TGCAGTGCTAGAGATTGGAGGACTAGCGGAAATGAGCAGTTCTTC,TRBV20-1,many,TRBJ2-1,TRBD2
CASSLVESGSYWNNEQFF,TGTGCCAGCAGCTTGGTGGAAAGCGGGAGCTATTGGAACAATGAGCAGTTCTTC,TRBV5-4,many,TRBJ2-1,TRBD2
CASSIQGPEDEQFF,TGTGCCAGTAGTATACAGGGGCCGGAGGATGAGCAGTTCTTC,TRBV19,few,TRBJ2-1,-
CASRSSVLSYNEQFF,TGTGCCAGCAGATCTAGCGTTCTATCCTACAATGAGCAGTTCTTC,TRBV28,many,TRBJ2-1,-
CASSLGHRDGEQYF,TGCGCCAGCAGCTTGGGCCATAGGGACGGCGAGCAGTACTTC,TRBV5-1,many,TRBJ2-7,-
CASKGTSGIGRTDTQYF,TGCGCCAGCAAAGGGACTAGCGGGATCGGTCGCACAGATACGCAGTATTTT,TRBV10-2,few,TRBJ2-3,TRBD2
CASTFSGGNEQFF,TGTGCCAGCACCTTCAGCGGGGGCAATGAGCAGTTCTTC,TRBV11-2,-,TRBJ2-1,TRBD2
CSASATVNTEAFF,TGCAGTGCTAGCGCGACAGTAAACACTGAAGCTTTCTTT,TRBV20-1,many,TRBJ1-1,-
CASSLDSSSYNEQFF,TGTGCCAGCAGTTTAGACTCAAGCTCCTACAATGAGCAGTTCTTC,TRBV27,many,TRBJ2-1,-
CSARGLVPANTEAFF,TGCAGTGCTAGGGGACTAGTCCCCGCGAACACTGAAGCTTTCTTT,TRBV20-1,-,TRBJ1-1,-
CSAEGSSSGPDTQYF,TGCAGCGCTGAAGGTAGCTCTAGCGGCCCAGATACGCAGTATTTT,TRBV29-1,-,TRBJ2-3,TRBD2